A selection of T cell receptor beta chains follows, all from one sample in a study of shared clonotypes between healthy human individuals. TCRdb keeps only in-frame clones here, not all; method: immunoSEQ multiplex PCR. The sample yields over a million clones, approximately 68% seen once. The sample consisted of memory CD4+ T cells sorted from blood. These receptors were obtained from a man between 18 and 29 years old in good health. Each CDR3 is given with its conserved first and last residue. Where a row states a size, it is once, few, many or the class of an expanded clone; other rows omit it.

V gene: TRBV4-1; CDR3 length: 16; clone size: -; J gene: TRBJ1-4; CDR3 protein: CASSFWTAATNEKLFF
V gene: TRBV9; CDR3 length: 15; clone size: -; J gene: TRBJ1-2; CDR3 protein: CASSVQERTGYGYTF
V gene: TRBV5-4; CDR3 length: 14; clone size: once; J gene: TRBJ1-2; CDR3 protein: CASSSGQANYGYTF
V gene: TRBV19; CDR3 length: 13; clone size: -; J gene: TRBJ2-5; CDR3 protein: CASSMPGEETQYF
V gene: TRBV11-3; CDR3 length: 16; clone size: -; J gene: TRBJ2-2; CDR3 protein: CASSTSGGPGTGELFF
V gene: TRBV7-4; CDR3 length: 18; clone size: -; J gene: TRBJ2-5; CDR3 protein: CASSPPPLAERIQETQYF
V gene: TRBV6-6; CDR3 length: 11; clone size: -; J gene: TRBJ2-2; CDR3 protein: CASRQSGELFF
V gene: TRBV6-5; CDR3 length: 15; clone size: -; J gene: TRBJ2-7; CDR3 protein: CASSSDPGQGYEQYF
V gene: TRBV7-2; CDR3 length: 14; clone size: -; J gene: TRBJ2-7; CDR3 protein: CASSSQRGSYEQYF
V gene: TRBV2; CDR3 length: 11; clone size: few; J gene: TRBJ1-1; CDR3 protein: CASSVLAEAFF
V gene: TRBV18; CDR3 length: 16; clone size: few; J gene: TRBJ1-6; CDR3 protein: CASSPFMQGKDSPLHF
V gene: TRBV4-3; CDR3 length: 16; clone size: -; J gene: TRBJ2-2; CDR3 protein: CASSQSDRSSTGELFF
V gene: TRBV19; CDR3 length: 12; clone size: -; J gene: TRBJ1-5; CDR3 protein: CARVWSNQPQHF
V gene: TRBV4-1; CDR3 length: 17; clone size: -; J gene: TRBJ1-4; CDR3 protein: CASSQDYWTGGDEKLFF
V gene: TRBV2; CDR3 length: 14; clone size: -; J gene: TRBJ1-2; CDR3 protein: CASSDQGIWDGYTF
V gene: TRBV7-8; CDR3 length: 19; clone size: -; J gene: TRBJ1-3; CDR3 protein: CASSHALTGGVEAGNTIYF
V gene: TRBV28; CDR3 length: 13; clone size: once; J gene: TRBJ2-3; CDR3 protein: CASSPTDTDTQYF
V gene: TRBV7-2; CDR3 length: 15; clone size: -; J gene: TRBJ1-6; CDR3 protein: CASSLGGQGVSPLHF
V gene: TRBV27; CDR3 length: 13; clone size: -; J gene: TRBJ2-7; CDR3 protein: CASRGQSYGWQYF
V gene: TRBV28; CDR3 length: 15; clone size: -; J gene: TRBJ1-2; CDR3 protein: CASSSQGQGARGYTF
V gene: TRBV2; CDR3 length: 15; clone size: -; J gene: TRBJ1-2; CDR3 protein: CASSPRQATNYGYTF
V gene: TRBV2; CDR3 length: 16; clone size: -; J gene: TRBJ2-1; CDR3 protein: CASSELSGAFRDEQFF
V gene: TRBV6-5; CDR3 length: 13; clone size: -; J gene: TRBJ2-7; CDR3 protein: CASSRVPSDEQYF
V gene: TRBV7-2; CDR3 length: 15; clone size: few; J gene: TRBJ2-7; CDR3 protein: CASSLASGSFNEQYF
V gene: TRBV6-1; CDR3 length: 13; clone size: -; J gene: TRBJ1-2; CDR3 protein: CASSESRNYGYTF
V gene: TRBV20-1; CDR3 length: 11; clone size: -; J gene: TRBJ2-5; CDR3 protein: CSAMTSGVQYF
V gene: TRBV6-5; CDR3 length: 14; clone size: -; J gene: TRBJ1-3; CDR3 protein: CASSYRVSGNTIYF
V gene: TRBV5-1; CDR3 length: 17; clone size: -; J gene: TRBJ2-5; CDR3 protein: CASSRTAGGWLQETQYF
V gene: TRBV30; CDR3 length: 12; clone size: -; J gene: TRBJ1-2; CDR3 protein: CAWSRWTGGYTF
V gene: TRBV6-5; CDR3 length: 15; clone size: -; J gene: TRBJ2-1; CDR3 protein: CASSPGTSGGPEQFF
V gene: TRBV4-2; CDR3 length: 16; clone size: few; J gene: TRBJ1-5; CDR3 protein: CASSQGTGLGDQPQHF
V gene: TRBV6-1; CDR3 length: 15; clone size: -; J gene: TRBJ1-5; CDR3 protein: CASIRTGMGNQPQHF
V gene: TRBV23-1; CDR3 length: 17; clone size: many; J gene: TRBJ2-2; CDR3 protein: CASSPPPGVANTGELFF